This T cell receptor beta chain was found in a study of blood T cell repertoires in COVID-19. For the study at large: Samples taken during acute and convalescent COVID-19 were collected in the United States, Italy and Spain. Nucleic acid was either cDNA or gDNA, and it came from T cells, B-cell-depleted T cells, or PBMCs.

The germline gives CDR1 SGHDT, CDR2 YYEEEE. The CDR3 runs 15 residues. The V gene lost 1 base and the J gene lost 1 base, with 11 bases spanning the gap. As handled by the study authors: Cell counts per sample came from amplifying reference gene primers. Only in-frame clones appear in the TCRdb table, and some are missing; sequencing was by immunoSEQ multiplex PCR. D and trimming come from the DNA, and the V and J calls and clone size come from that table. The sample holds over 150,000 clones; 84% are singletons and the top ten take 5.5% to 7.5%. This rearrangement joins TRBV5-6 to TRBJ1-1; D unclear. The sequence came from a human donor in a cohort sampled during active COVID-19. The sequenced sample was peripheral blood. In DNA form, the CDR3 reads TGTGCCAGCAGCTTGAGGTGGCGAGGGAACACTGAAGCTTTCTTT. Its protein is CASSLRWRGNTEAFF.